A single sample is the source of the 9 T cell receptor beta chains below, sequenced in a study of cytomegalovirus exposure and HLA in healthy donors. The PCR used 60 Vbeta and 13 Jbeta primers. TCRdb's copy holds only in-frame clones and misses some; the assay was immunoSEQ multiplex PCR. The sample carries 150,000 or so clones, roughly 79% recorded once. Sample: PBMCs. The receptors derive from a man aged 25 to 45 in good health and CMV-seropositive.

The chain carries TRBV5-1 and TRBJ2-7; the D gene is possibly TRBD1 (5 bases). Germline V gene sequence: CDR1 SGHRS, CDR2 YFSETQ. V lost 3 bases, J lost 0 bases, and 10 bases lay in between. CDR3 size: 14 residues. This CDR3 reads CASSSQGSSYEQYF. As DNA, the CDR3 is TGCGCCAGCAGCTCCCAGGGAAGCTCCTACGAGCAGTACTTC.

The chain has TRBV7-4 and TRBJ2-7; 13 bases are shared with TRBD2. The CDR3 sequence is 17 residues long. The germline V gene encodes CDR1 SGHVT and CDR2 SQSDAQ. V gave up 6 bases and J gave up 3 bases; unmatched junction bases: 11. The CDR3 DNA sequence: TGTGCCAGCAGACCGGACAGGGGGACTAGCGGGATCTACGAGCAGTACTTC. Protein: CASRPDRGTSGIYEQYF.

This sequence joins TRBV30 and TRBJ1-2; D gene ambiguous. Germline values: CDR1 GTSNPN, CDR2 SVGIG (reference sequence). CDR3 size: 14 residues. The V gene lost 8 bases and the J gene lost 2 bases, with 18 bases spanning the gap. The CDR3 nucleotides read TGTGCCGCTAAACGGAGAGGAATCAACTATGGCTACACCTTC. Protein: CAAKRRGINYGYTF.

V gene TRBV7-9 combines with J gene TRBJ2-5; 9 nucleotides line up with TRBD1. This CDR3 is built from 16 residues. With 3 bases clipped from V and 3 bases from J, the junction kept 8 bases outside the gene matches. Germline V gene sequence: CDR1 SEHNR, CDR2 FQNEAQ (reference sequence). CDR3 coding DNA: TGTGCCAGCAGCTTCCGTCGGACAGGGGATAAAGAGACCCAGTACTTC. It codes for CASSFRRTGDKETQYF. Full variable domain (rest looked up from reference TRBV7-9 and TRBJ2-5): DTGVSQNPRHKITKRGQNVTFRCDPISEHNRLYWYRQTLGQGPEFLTYFQNEAQLEKSRLLSDRFSAERPKGSFSTLEIQRTEQGDSAMYLCASSFRRTGDKETQYFGPGTRLLVL.

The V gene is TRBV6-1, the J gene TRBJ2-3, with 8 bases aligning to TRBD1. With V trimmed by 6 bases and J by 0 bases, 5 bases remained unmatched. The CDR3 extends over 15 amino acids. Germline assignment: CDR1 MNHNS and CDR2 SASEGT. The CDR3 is CASSQGALSTDTQYF. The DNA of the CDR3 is TGTGCCAGCAGCCAGGGGGCGCTGAGCACAGATACGCAGTATTTT.

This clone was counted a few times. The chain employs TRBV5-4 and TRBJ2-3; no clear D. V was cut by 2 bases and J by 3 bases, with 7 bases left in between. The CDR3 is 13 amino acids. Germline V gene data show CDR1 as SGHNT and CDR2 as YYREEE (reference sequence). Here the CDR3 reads CASSFFSTDTQYF. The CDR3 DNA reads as TGTGCCAGCAGCTTTTTCTCTACAGATACGCAGTATTTT. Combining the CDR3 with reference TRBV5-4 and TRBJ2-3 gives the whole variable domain ETGVTQSPTHLIKTRGQQVTLRCSSQSGHNTVSWYQQALGQGPQFIFQYYREEENGRGNFPPRFSGLQFPNYSSELNVNALELDDSALYLCASSFFSTDTQYFGPGTRLTVL.

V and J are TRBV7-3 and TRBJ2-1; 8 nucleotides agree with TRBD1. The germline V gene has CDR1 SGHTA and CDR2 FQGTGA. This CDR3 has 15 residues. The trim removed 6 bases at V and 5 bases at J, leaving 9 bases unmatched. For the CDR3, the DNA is TGTGCCAGCAGTTTGACAGGGGCCCACAACAATGAGCAGTTCTTC. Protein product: CASSLTGAHNNEQFF.

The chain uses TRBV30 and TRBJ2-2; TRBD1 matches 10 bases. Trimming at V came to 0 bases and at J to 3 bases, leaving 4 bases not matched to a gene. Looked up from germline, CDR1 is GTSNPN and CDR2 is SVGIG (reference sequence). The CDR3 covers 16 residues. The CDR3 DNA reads TGTGCCTGGAGTGTACAGGGGACAGGGGACACCGGGGAGCTGTTTTTT. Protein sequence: CAWSVQGTGDTGELFF.

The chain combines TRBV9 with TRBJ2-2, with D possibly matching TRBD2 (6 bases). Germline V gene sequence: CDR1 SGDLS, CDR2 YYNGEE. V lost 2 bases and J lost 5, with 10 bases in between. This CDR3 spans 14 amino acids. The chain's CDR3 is CASSVTEGTGELFF. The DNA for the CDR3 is TGTGCCAGCAGCGTTACGGAGGGGACCGGGGAGCTGTTTTTT.